This TCR beta chain stems from a study of T cells in Graves' hyperthyroidism and ophthalmopathy. Findings of the study overall: Within blood appeared most thyroid clonotypes that had expanded above 0.001.

The sample holds many counts of this clonotype. Its matching antigen is unknown. The V gene lost 6 bases and the J gene lost 4 bases, with 22 bases spanning the gap. Germline assignment: CDR1 MNHNS and CDR2 SASEGT. The CDR3 has 17 residues. For the diagnoses, clinical symptoms, serum thyroxine and TRAb, thyroid ultrasound and orbital computed tomography were used. The CDR3 regions of TCR beta were amplified from RNA transcripts. The HTBI primer set was used in a first-round RT-PCR of the TCR CDR3. TCRdb re-called the multiplex PCR reads through MiXCR, storing one row per CDR3 protein. This table holds about 200,000 distinct CDR3 sequences, roughly a sixth found once.

This receptor was taken from a woman aged 50 to 60 with Graves' hyperthyroidism. Sequencing was carried out using blood. The V and J genes are TRBV6-1 and TRBJ1-5; a weak D match, TRBD1 (6 bases). CDR3 in DNA: TGTGCCAGCAGCCCCTGGGGCAGGGGCGGTAAGAATCAGCCCCAGCATTTT. Its translation is CASSPWGRGGKNQPQHF.